This note documents a single TCR beta chain sequence. Antigen: not known. The sample comes from a study of post-analysis software for immune sequencing data. Prepared TCR beta cDNA libraries contained unique molecular identifiers. Via MiXCR, TCRdb re-called the PCR reads, giving one row per CDR3 protein. Here the sample spans 550,000 to 700,000 distinct CDR3 sequences, around 44% being singletons. Study-level findings and limits: About 5 TRBV segments appeared more often in patients than in controls, and TRBV5-6, TRBV5-1 and TRBV20-1 were among these.

Trimming shortened V by 7 bases and J by 8 bases, and 15 bases separated the two germline ends. CDR3 length: 12 amino acids. Germline loops: CDR1 DFQATT, CDR2 SNEGSKA (reference sequence). Sequencing was carried out using blood. This chain links TRBV20-1 with TRBJ2-1, with D possibly TRBD2 on 5 matching bases. This clonotype was obtained from a girl aged 5 to 17 with multiple sclerosis. Here the CDR3 DNA reads TGCAGTGTTAAGAGGGAGAAGGATGAGCAGTTCTTC. It translates to CSVKREKDEQFF.